This T cell receptor (beta chain) appears in the sequencing data of a study of glioma-infiltrating T cells. Using RNA template, CDR3s of TCR alpha and beta were amplified with iRepertoire arm-PCR. TCRdb itself ran the multiplex PCR reads through MiXCR, one entry per CDR3 protein. The sample holds more than 300,000 distinct CDR3 sequences, more than 35% seen once. Per the germline V gene, CDR1 is LNHDA and CDR2 is SQIVND (reference sequence). V lost 6 bases, J lost 1 base, and 9 bases lay in between. This CDR3 comprises 13 residues. To note about this clonotype: It may be a read error: a sequence one base away is much more abundant.

The receptor comes from a human donor with low-grade glioma or glioblastoma, undergoing nonglioma brain surgery, or in good health (not recorded which). This chain links TRBV19 with TRBJ2-5; D is uncertain. The material sequenced was glioma tissue, nonneoplastic brain tissue, or PBMCs (not recorded which). The CDR3: CASRSATQETQYF. As DNA, the CDR3 is TGTGCCAGTAGGTCGGCAACCCAAGAGACCCAGTACTTC.